Given below is one TCR beta chain in context. Its specific antigen is unknown. Within one base of it there is no much larger clone, and no base qualities were kept. Samples from volunteer blood donors who had recovered from COVID-19 were contributed by a second Seattle source. Each collaborating institution followed its own protocols to collect whole blood in K2EDTA tubes. For TCRbeta analysis, collaborators shipped samples in one of three forms: frozen whole blood, isolated PBMCs, or DNA extracted from either of those sample types. The immunoSEQ Assay, a bias-controlled multiplex PCR, was used to amplify TCRbeta CDR3 regions from genomic DNA. The authors processed their data as follows. Within the assay, amplification of reference gene primers was used to estimate how many nucleated cells each sample contained. To quantify the absolute abundance of each unique TCRbeta CDR3 rearrangement, sequence reads were collapsed and filtered. For each sample, productive Simpson clonality was calculated as the square root of Simpson's diversity index over productive rearrangements. TCRdb holds this immuneACCESS table with in-frame rearrangements only. Some clones are missing; in checked studies, unresolved V genes explain under half, and the rest has no known cause. The V and J calls and the clone size are those of that table, but D and trimming were determined from the DNA. The sample has about 190,000 clones on record, approximately 90% of them singletons. The ten largest account for less than 7.5% of the sample.

This record belongs to a study of blood T cell repertoires in COVID-19 (dated by TCRdb to the early 2020s). Context from the whole study: Samples covering the acute and convalescent phases of COVID-19 were provided by collaborators in the United States, Italy and Spain. The material from the prospective study consisted of cDNA or gDNA derived from T cells, B-cell-depleted T cells, or PBMCs. The dataset comprised deeply sampled blood TCRbeta repertoires from subjects exposed to, actively infected with, or recovered from COVID-19. A freely available public database, intended as a resource for researchers studying the immune response to SARS-CoV-2, is where the repertoires were released. Samples were obtained from the ongoing ImmuneRACE study (first 160 participants) and from approximately 1,200 subjects provided by 6 global collaborators. The sample metadata nearly always contained a de-identified subject ID, COVID-19 status, age in years and sex. Where available, HLA class I and class II types were taken from metadata supplied by the sample provider and were not determined by assay-based typing. Overall results and qualifications from the work: How much clinical and demographic metadata was included differed by source and by participant, and the metadata was provided uncurated.

Trimming costs V 3 bases and J 1 base, and their ends lie 15 bases apart. Reading from cysteine to phenylalanine, the CDR3 counts 16 amino acids. The CDR3 DNA has 48 bases and is translated from base 1. For CDR1 and CDR2, the germline V gene lists MRHNA and SNTAGT. The chain employs TRBV6-4 and TRBJ1-1; a tentative D match to TRBD1 spans 5 bases. This sequence originates from a woman aged 40 to 50 who had recovered from COVID-19. Sequenced sample: peripheral blood. This receptor has the CDR3 CASSETAGQKNTEAFF. The bases read TGTGCCAGCAGTGAGACCGCGGGGCAGAAGAACACTGAAGCTTTCTTT.